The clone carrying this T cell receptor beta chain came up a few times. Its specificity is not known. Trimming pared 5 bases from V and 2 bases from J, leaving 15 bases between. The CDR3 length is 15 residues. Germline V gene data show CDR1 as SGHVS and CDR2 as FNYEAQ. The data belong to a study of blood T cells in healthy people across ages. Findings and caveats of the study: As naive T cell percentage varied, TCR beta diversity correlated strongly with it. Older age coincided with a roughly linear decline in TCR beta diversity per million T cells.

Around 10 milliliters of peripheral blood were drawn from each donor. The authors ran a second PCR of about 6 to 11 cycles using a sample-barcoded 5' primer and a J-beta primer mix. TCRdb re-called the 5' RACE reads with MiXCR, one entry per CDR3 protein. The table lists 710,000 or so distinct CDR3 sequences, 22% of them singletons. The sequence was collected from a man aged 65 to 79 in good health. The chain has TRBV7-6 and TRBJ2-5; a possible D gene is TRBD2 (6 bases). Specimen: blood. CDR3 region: CASSRGANSQETQYF. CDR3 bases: TGTGCCAGCAGCCGCGGGGCTAATAGTCAAGAGACCCAGTACTTC.